A single sample is the source of the 4 T cell receptor beta chains below, sequenced in a study of identical twins. TCRdb analysed the 5' RACE reads with MiXCR anew, one entry per CDR3 protein. The sample holds around 690,000 distinct CDR3 sequences, around 20% seen once. The same data also went into a second study, on T cells expressing NK-cell markers.

Input material: PBMCs. These receptors were obtained from a woman between 18 and 29 years old in good health.

This chain uses TRBV4-1 with TRBJ1-1; D call uncertain. Germline CDR1 reads MGHRA; CDR2 reads YSYEKL. V lost 0 bases to trimming and J lost 11 bases, with 16 bases between them. This CDR3 comprises 14 residues. The CDR3 bases are TGCGCCAGCAGCCAAGAAAGGGCGGTGTTTATCGCTTTCTTT. This translates into CASSQERAVFIAFF.

The rearrangement uses TRBV20-1 and TRBJ2-3, with 11 bases aligning to TRBD2. Germline V gene data show CDR1 as DFQATT and CDR2 as SNEGSKA (reference sequence). This CDR3 has 16 amino acids. Trimming at V came to 5 bases and at J to 3 bases, leaving 10 bases not matched to a gene. CDR3 sequence (DNA): TGCAGTGCTCAGATGCTTAGCGGGGGGGCAACAGATACGCAGTATTTT. As protein: CSAQMLSGGATDTQYF.

The chain is built from TRBV4-2 and TRBJ2-1, with TRBD2 matching 12 bases. Germline V gives CDR1 LGHNA, CDR2 YNFKEQ. Trimming removed 5 bases from V and 10 bases from J; junction bases left unmatched: 15. The CDR3 extends over 17 amino acids. The CDR3 DNA reads as TGTGCCAGCAGCTGGGGCCTTTCTAGCGGGGGGGCCGGGGAGCAGTTCTTC. It encodes CASSWGLSSGGAGEQFF.

The DNA of the CDR3 is TGCAGTGCCGGACTAGCGGGGGCCAGCACAGATACGCAGTATTTT. It is translated as CSAGLAGASTDTQYF. The J gene is TRBJ2-3, the V gene TRBV20-1, with 13 bases lining up with TRBD2. Germline V gives CDR1 DFQATT, CDR2 SNEGSKA (reference sequence). V gave up 6 bases and J gave up 0 bases; unmatched junction bases: 3. This CDR3 contains 15 residues.